This TCR beta chain was captured by sequencing in a study of control samples from healthy donors and cancer patients. The junction had 7 bases not matched to a gene; V was cut back by 2 bases and J by 6 bases. Germline values: CDR1 LGHNA, CDR2 YNFKEQ. This CDR3 is built from 16 residues. The method was immunoSEQ multiplex PCR; TCRdb's version includes in-frame clones alone and lacks a portion of them. The sample has around 120,000 clones, around 93% seen once; the top ten hold 1.5% to 2%. The TCR sequence derives from a man over 45 with head and neck cancer. Sequenced: PBMCs. This chain joins TRBV4-2 and TRBJ2-5, with 12 bases identical to TRBD2. The CDR3 DNA reads TGTGCCAGCAGCCAAAATCTAGCGGGGGGGCAAAAGACCCAGTACTTC. Its translation: CASSQNLAGGQKTQYF.